This TCR beta chain was recovered during a study of shared clonotypes between healthy human individuals. Study-wide points: Non-shared clonotypes had lower generation probabilities than those shared by all four donors. For naive CD4 cells, approximately 4.8% of clonotypes were shared across four donors.

Notes on this clone: No antigen is known for it.

As defined, naive CD8 cells were CD45RO-negative and positively selected for CCR7, with terminally differentiated effector memory CD45RA+ cells excluded. Trimming pared 2 bases from V and 5 bases from J, leaving 19 bases between. Germline V gene sequence: CDR1 MDHEN, CDR2 SYDVKM. This CDR3 contains 17 residues. At the deep level, the assay was run. Libraries were prepared by immunoSEQ multiplex PCR; TCRdb keeps only in-frame clonotypes and omits some of them. The sample records about 700,000 clones, about 90% being singletons. Input material: naive CD8+ T cells sorted from blood. The TCR was taken from a man aged 25 to 40 in good health. The chain combines TRBV28 with TRBJ2-1; D perhaps matches TRBD2 (5 bases). CDR3 sequence: CASSLRRALSRDNEQFF. The CDR3, as DNA: TGTGCCAGCAGTTTACGGCGGGCCCTAAGTCGGGACAATGAGCAGTTCTTC.